Listed below are T cell receptor beta chains from one sample, sequenced in a study of blood T cell repertoires in COVID-19. Method: immunoSEQ multiplex PCR; TCRdb's copy keeps in-frame clones and lacks some. Among tens of thousands of clones, roughly 79% were seen once, and the ten largest hold 44%. Source material: peripheral blood. The source of these receptors is an elderly man with acute or convalescent COVID-19. Each CDR3 is given with its conserved first and last residue. The D gene is left open where the match is weak. Where a row states a size, it is once, few, many or the class of an expanded clone; other rows omit it.

abundance	j_gene	d_gene	v_gene	CDR3aa	CDR3nt
-	TRBJ1-2	-	TRBV7-3	CASSLTDMGRGNYGYTF	TGTGCCAGCAGCTTAACGGATATGGGAAGGGGTAACTATGGCTACACCTTC
-	TRBJ2-3	-	TRBV18	CASSPMSVPSTDTQYF	TGTGCCAGCTCACCTATGAGCGTCCCAAGCACAGATACGCAGTATTTT
-	TRBJ2-7	-	TRBV4-3	CASSQEGLLRGEQYF	TGCGCCAGCAGCCAAGAGGGCCTTCTCCGTGGCGAGCAGTACTTC
-	TRBJ1-5	-	TRBV2	CASSEARDQPQHF	TGTGCCAGCAGTGAAGCCCGGGATCAGCCCCAGCATTTT
-	TRBJ1-2	TRBD1	TRBV3-1/TRBV3-2	CASSQDWTGAIDGYTF	TGTGCCAGCAGCCAAGATTGGACAGGGGCGATTGATGGCTACACCTTC
-	TRBJ1-3	-	TRBV30	CAWSRGVSGNTIYF	TGTGCCTGGAGCCGGGGGGTTTCTGGAAACACCATATATTTT
-	TRBJ1-2	TRBD1	TRBV7-2	CASSSQQGRYGYTF	TGTGCCAGCAGCTCCCAACAGGGGCGCTATGGCTACACCTTC
few	TRBJ2-1	-	TRBV5-1	CASSLTGTGVDEQFF	TGCGCCAGCAGCTTGACGGGGACGGGGGTCGATGAGCAGTTCTTC
-	TRBJ2-7	TRBD2	TRBV5-4	CASTGKRGLAGIEQYF	TGTGCCAGCACCGGAAAACGGGGACTAGCGGGAATTGAGCAGTACTTC
-	TRBJ1-1	-	TRBV29-1	CSASGSLLNTEAFF	TGCAGCGCATCCGGGTCACTACTGAACACTGAAGCTTTCTTT
-	TRBJ1-1	-	TRBV11-3	CASSHRRNTEAFF	TGTGCCAGCAGCCACAGGAGGAACACTGAAGCTTTCTTT
few	TRBJ2-7	TRBD2	TRBV13	CASSLLVSGTSYEQYF	TGTGCCAGCAGCTTACTGGTAAGCGGGACCTCCTACGAGCAGTACTTC
-	TRBJ2-1	TRBD2	TRBV5-1	CASSAGLAVGGYNEQFF	TGCGCCAGCAGCGCAGGACTAGCGGTGGGAGGGTACAATGAGCAGTTCTTC
few	TRBJ1-2	-	TRBV19	CASSSPGGNYGYTF	TGTGCCAGTAGTTCCCCGGGTGGAAACTATGGCTACACCTTC
-	TRBJ2-2	TRBD1	TRBV11-2	CASYTGVNTGELFF	TGTGCCAGCTATACAGGGGTCAACACCGGGGAGCTGTTTTTT
-	TRBJ2-5	-	TRBV5-1	CASSLKGEETQYF	TGCGCCAGCAGCTTGAAAGGGGAAGAGACCCAGTACTTC
-	TRBJ1-6	TRBD1	TRBV30	CACSRDSFSPLHF	TGTGCCTGCTCCCGGGACAGCTTTTCACCCCTCCACTTT
-	TRBJ1-2	-	TRBV28	CASSSIGMGPKIDGYTF	TGTGCCAGCAGTTCCATCGGGATGGGCCCAAAGATTGACGGCTACACCTTC
-	TRBJ1-2	-	TRBV11-1	CASSWAGYGYTF	TGTGCCAGCAGCTGGGCTGGATATGGCTACACCTTC
-	TRBJ2-1	TRBD2	TRBV7-3	CASSLGLAEGDEQFF	TGTGCCAGCAGCTTGGGACTAGCGGAGGGGGATGAGCAGTTCTTC
-	TRBJ1-2	-	TRBV28	CASSSDPQGHYGYTF	TGTGCCAGCAGTTCCGACCCTCAGGGGCACTATGGCTACACCTTC
few	TRBJ1-2	-	TRBV6-2/TRBV6-3	CASSRPAGSNYGYTF	TGTGCCAGCAGTAGGCCAGCAGGGTCTAACTATGGCTACACCTTC
-	TRBJ2-7	-	TRBV7-2	CASSPQGSNYYEQYF	TGTGCCAGCAGCCCACAGGGATCCAACTACTACGAGCAGTACTTC
-	TRBJ1-5	-	TRBV6-5	CASSLRSVNQPQHF	TGTGCCAGCAGTCTCAGAAGCGTCAATCAGCCCCAGCATTTT
-	TRBJ1-2	TRBD1	TRBV5-5	CASSLHPDRADGYTF	TGTGCCAGCAGCCTCCACCCCGACAGGGCCGATGGCTACACCTTC
-	TRBJ2-3	-	TRBV18	CASSPPAASTDTQYF	TGTGCCAGCTCACCACCGGCGGCTAGCACAGATACGCAGTATTTT
-	TRBJ2-7	-	TRBV28	CASSLYRDTSYEQYF	TGTGCCAGCAGTCTGTACCGGGACACGTCCTACGAGCAGTACTTC
-	TRBJ1-1	-	TRBV5-1	CASSSPTAGDTEAFF	TGCGCCAGCAGCTCGCCGACAGCGGGAGACACTGAAGCTTTCTTT
-	TRBJ1-1	TRBD1	TRBV19	CASRPPLGDRMAEAFF	TGTGCCAGTAGGCCACCCTTGGGGGACAGGATGGCTGAAGCTTTCTTT